This TCR beta chain derives from a study of STAT5B mutations in CD4+ large granular lymphocyte leukemia. Sequencing was at survey level. Clones were read by immunoSEQ multiplex PCR, and TCRdb kept only the in-frame ones, dropping some. The profile covers tens of thousands of clones, with 69% appearing a single time and about 3% taken by the ten largest. What was sequenced was CD4+ T cells from blood buffy coats. The sequence came from a human donor in good health.

DNA of the CDR3: TGCGCCAGCAGTGAGGCGACAGGGGACCACTATGGCTACACCTTC. Encoded protein: CASSEATGDHYGYTF. The V and J genes are TRBV10-1 and TRBJ1-2; 8 nucleotides agree with TRBD1. Germline V gene sequence: CDR1 WNHNN, CDR2 SYGVQD (reference sequence). The junction had 5 bases not matched to a gene; V was cut back by 2 bases and J by 3 bases. CDR3 length: 15 amino acids.